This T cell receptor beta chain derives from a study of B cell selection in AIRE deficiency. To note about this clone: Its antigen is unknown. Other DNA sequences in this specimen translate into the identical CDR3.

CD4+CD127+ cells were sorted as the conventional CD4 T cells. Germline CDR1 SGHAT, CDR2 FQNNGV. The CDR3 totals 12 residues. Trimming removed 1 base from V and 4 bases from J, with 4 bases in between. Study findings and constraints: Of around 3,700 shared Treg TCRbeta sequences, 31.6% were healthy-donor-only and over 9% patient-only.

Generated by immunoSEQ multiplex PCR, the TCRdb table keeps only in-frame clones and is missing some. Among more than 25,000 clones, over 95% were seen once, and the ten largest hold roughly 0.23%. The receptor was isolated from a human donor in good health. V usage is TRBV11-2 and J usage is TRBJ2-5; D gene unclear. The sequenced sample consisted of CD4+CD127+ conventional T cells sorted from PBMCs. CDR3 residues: CASSLGRETQYF. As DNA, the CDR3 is TGTGCCAGCAGCTTAGGGAGAGAGACCCAGTACTTC.